This T cell receptor beta chain was obtained from a study of blood T cell repertoires in COVID-19. Clones were sequenced by immunoSEQ multiplex PCR, and TCRdb holds only the in-frame ones, with some missing. This table has under 250,000 clones, 70% to 90% appearing once. V was clipped by 4 bases and J by 3 bases; unmatched bases: 16. The CDR3 runs 19 residues. CDR1 and CDR2 (germline): SGHDT, YYEEEE. Patients at the Seattle site were enrolled during active infection and followed longitudinally. V is TRBV5-6 and J is TRBJ2-3; 11 nucleotides line up with TRBD2. The sample comprised peripheral blood. This clonotype was obtained from a man aged 45-65 years with COVID-19, enrolled during active disease. For the CDR3, the DNA is TGTGCCAGCAGCCCTAGGGTTGGGCTAGCGGGGGGACGTACAGATACGCAGTATTTT. Translating it yields CASSPRVGLAGGRTDTQYF.